One sample yielded the 10 T cell receptor beta chains listed below, sequenced in a study of Graves' ophthalmopathy and Graves' hyperthyroidism. TCR beta CDR3 amplification used RNA transcripts. RT-PCR was first run with HTBI primers, then multiplex PCR in a second round. One entry per CDR3 protein, called by TCRdb with MiXCR from the multiplex PCR reads. The sample records 900,000 to 1,200,000 distinct CDR3 sequences, roughly 35% being singletons. The sequencing sample was made of peripheral blood or thyroid tissue (not recorded which). The origin of the receptors is an adult man with Graves' hyperthyroidism.

This clonotype has just a few counts. The J gene is TRBJ2-5, the V gene TRBV12-3 or TRBV12-4; possibly TRBD1 or TRBD2 for D (5 bases each). The CDR3 has 13 amino acids. V lost 6 bases and J lost 7, with 15 bases in between. Here the CDR3 DNA reads TGTGCCAGCAGGACAGAGGGATCGGGGACCCAGTACTTC. This translates into CASRTEGSGTQYF.

To note about this clonotype: Since a much larger clone is just one base distant, this may be a read error. The chain links TRBV5-4 to TRBJ1-1; 8 positions agree with TRBD1. After removal of 6 bases from V and 5 bases from J, the junction contained 12 bases not matched to a gene. Per germline, CDR1 SGHNT and CDR2 YYREEE (reference sequence). The CDR3 is 15 amino acids. CDR3 coding DNA: TGTGCCAGCAACTCGTCGGACAGGGCCGGGACTGAAGCTTTCTTT. This codes for CASNSSDRAGTEAFF.

This clonotype was counted ten times or more. This sequence joins TRBV7-9 and TRBJ2-7; D tentatively reads TRBD1 or TRBD2 (5 bases each). The germline gives CDR1 SEHNR, CDR2 FQNEAQ (reference sequence). CDR3 length: 15 residues. V gave up 7 bases and J gave up 0 bases, with 16 bases separating them. The CDR3 loop reads CASTTNAGTSYEQYF. The CDR3 nucleotides are TGTGCCAGCACCACCAACGCCGGGACCTCCTACGAGCAGTACTTC. The full variable domain, completed using reference TRBV7-9 and TRBJ2-7, is DTGVSQNPRHKITKRGQNVTFRCDPISEHNRLYWYRQTLGQGPEFLTYFQNEAQLEKSRLLSDRFSAERPKGSFSTLEIQRTEQGDSAMYLCASTTNAGTSYEQYFGPGTRLTVT.

The chain carries TRBV9 and TRBJ1-1; D is uncertain. Germline V gene sequence: CDR1 SGDLS, CDR2 YYNGEE. V was pared by 0 bases and J by 11 bases, with 8 bases between. This CDR3 comprises 11 residues. In DNA form, the CDR3 reads TGTGCCAGCAGCGTAGGGGGAAGGGCTTTCTTT. This codes for CASSVGGRAFF.

This clonotype came up a few times. At one end, the junction sequence differs from germline, possibly due to a read error. The chain couples TRBV5-1 to TRBJ1-3; tentatively, D is TRBD1 (6 bases). Per germline, CDR1 SGHRS and CDR2 YFSETQ. The CDR3 loop spans 15 amino acids. CDR3 nucleotides: TGTGCCAGCAGCCGCGGGACAAGGTCTGGAAACACCATATATTTT. Its protein is CASSRGTRSGNTIYF.

This clonotype was recorded once. V and J are TRBV20-1 and TRBJ1-1; no reliable D call. Trimming took 4 bases from V and 0 from J, leaving 21 bases between them. Germline V CDR1 and CDR2: DFQATT, SNEGSKA (reference sequence). CDR3 length: 17 residues. The CDR3 nucleotides are TGCAGTGCTACCGAACCGCGGGAAACACACATGAACACTGAAGCTTTCTTT. This translates into CSATEPRETHMNTEAFF.

The J gene is TRBJ2-2, the V gene TRBV14; D may match TRBD1 or TRBD2 (5 bases each). CDR1 and CDR2 (germline): SGHDN, FVKESK. Deletions cut 0 bases from V and 3 bases from J, with 11 bases between. CDR3 length: 16 amino acids. The CDR3 sequence is CASSQDAQGDTGELFF. The CDR3 DNA follows: TGTGCCAGCAGCCAAGATGCGCAGGGAGACACCGGGGAGCTGTTTTTT.

The chain has TRBV10-2 and TRBJ1-5; D unclear. The germline V and J ends were trimmed by 2 bases and 5 bases, with 10 bases remaining between them. This CDR3 has 14 amino acids. Germline CDR1 and CDR2: WSHSY and SAAADI. The CDR3 DNA is TGCGCCAGCAGTGAGCGGGGTGGTGATCAGCCCCAGCATTTT. Translation gives CASSERGGDQPQHF.

This chain joins TRBV12-3 or TRBV12-4 and TRBJ1-6; tentatively, D is TRBD1 (6 bases). This CDR3 is built from 14 residues. V was trimmed by 7 bases and J by 7 bases, leaving 14 bases between them. CDR3 region: CASTTGHPNSPLHF. CDR3 DNA sequence: TGTGCCAGCACAACGGGACACCCAAATTCACCCCTCCACTTT.

The rearrangement joins TRBV9 to TRBJ1-4, with 7 bases identical to TRBD1. The CDR3 has 19 residues. V lost 10 bases, J lost 7 bases, and 28 bases stayed unmatched. CDR1 SGDLS and CDR2 YYNGEE come from the germline V gene. CDR3 in amino acids: CAWSTWRGRASGESEKLFF. The CDR3 nucleotides are TGTGCCTGGAGTACGTGGAGGGGGCGAGCCTCCGGCGAATCTGAAAAACTGTTTTTT.